This is a list of T cell receptor beta chains from one sample in a study of OX40 agonist ivuxolimab in advanced cancers. The method was immunoSEQ multiplex PCR; TCRdb's version includes in-frame clones alone and lacks a portion of them. In the table there are under 80,000 clones, 92% of which are singletons. The sequenced sample was CD4+ or CD8+ T cells sorted from blood, obtained in a trial of the OX40 agonist ivuxolimab. Receptors were obtained from an adult with an advanced solid tumor such as melanoma, head and neck, liver or kidney cancer. CDR3s leave out the opening cysteine and the closing phenylalanine or tryptophan. A row's size may be missing; if present it is once, few, many or a size class.

j_call: TRBJ2-2; v_call: TRBV30; clone_size: -; cdr3_aa: AWREMGAGELF
j_call: TRBJ2-7; v_call: TRBV12-1; clone_size: -; cdr3_aa: ASSDGEQY
j_call: TRBJ2-5; v_call: TRBV5-6; clone_size: -; cdr3_aa: ASSPSRGDQETQY
j_call: TRBJ1-3; v_call: TRBV6-4; clone_size: once; cdr3_aa: ASSPTGDGIY
j_call: TRBJ1-3; v_call: TRBV27; clone_size: -; cdr3_aa: ASSAVGGLGNTIY
j_call: TRBJ2-1; v_call: TRBV2; clone_size: -; cdr3_aa: ASSESLAGSYNEQF
j_call: TRBJ1-1; v_call: TRBV27; clone_size: -; cdr3_aa: ASRVWMNTEAF
j_call: TRBJ2-3; v_call: TRBV6-5; clone_size: -; cdr3_aa: ASSYVGSHTDTQY
j_call: TRBJ2-4; v_call: TRBV30; clone_size: -; cdr3_aa: AFGAAKNIQY
j_call: TRBJ2-1; v_call: TRBV5-4; clone_size: -; cdr3_aa: ASSLSVTEQF
j_call: TRBJ2-3; v_call: TRBV12-5; clone_size: -; cdr3_aa: ASYLTDTQY
j_call: TRBJ1-5; v_call: TRBV27; clone_size: -; cdr3_aa: ASSPRQGVGNQPQH
j_call: TRBJ2-7; v_call: TRBV25-1; clone_size: -; cdr3_aa: ASSVNYEQY
j_call: TRBJ1-1; v_call: TRBV4-2; clone_size: -; cdr3_aa: ASSQDLGMNTEAF
j_call: -; v_call: TRBV6-5; clone_size: -; cdr3_aa: ASSYTLSSYEQY
j_call: TRBJ1-1; v_call: TRBV7-6; clone_size: -; cdr3_aa: ASSLTRSTGSMNTEAF
j_call: TRBJ1-1; v_call: TRBV13; clone_size: -; cdr3_aa: ASSLGRGPEAF
j_call: TRBJ2-1; v_call: TRBV11-2; clone_size: -; cdr3_aa: ASSFTGQLNEQF